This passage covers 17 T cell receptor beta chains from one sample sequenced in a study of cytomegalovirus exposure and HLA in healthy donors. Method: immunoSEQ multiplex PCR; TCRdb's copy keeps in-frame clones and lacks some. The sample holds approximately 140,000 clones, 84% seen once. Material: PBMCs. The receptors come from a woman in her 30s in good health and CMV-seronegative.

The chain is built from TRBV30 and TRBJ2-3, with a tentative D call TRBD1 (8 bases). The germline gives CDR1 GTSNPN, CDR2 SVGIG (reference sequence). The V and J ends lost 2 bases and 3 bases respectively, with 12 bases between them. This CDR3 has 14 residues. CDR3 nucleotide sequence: TGTGCCTGGAGTACACAGGGGGGGACAGATACGCAGTATTTT. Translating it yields CAWSTQGGTDTQYF. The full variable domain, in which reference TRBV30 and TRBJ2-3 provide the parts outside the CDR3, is SQTIHQWPATLVQPVGSPLSLECTVEGTSNPNLYWYRQAAGRGLQLLFYSVGIGQISSEVPQNLSASRPQDRQFILSSKKLLLSDSGFYLCAWSTQGGTDTQYFGPGTRLTVL.

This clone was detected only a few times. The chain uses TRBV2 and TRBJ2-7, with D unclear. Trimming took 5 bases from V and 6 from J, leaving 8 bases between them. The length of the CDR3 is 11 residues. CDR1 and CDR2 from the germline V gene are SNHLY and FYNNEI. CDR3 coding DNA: TGTGCCAGCAGTCGATACAGCGAGCAGTACTTC. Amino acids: CASSRYSEQYF. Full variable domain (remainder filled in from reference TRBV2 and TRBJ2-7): EPEVTQTPSHQVTQMGQEVILRCVPISNHLYFYWYRQILGQKVEFLVSFYNNEISEKSEIFDDQFSVERPDGSNFTLKIRSTKLEDSAMYFCASSRYSEQYFGPGTRLTVT.

The CDR3 here is CASSKTKSWDTYEQYF. CDR3 in DNA: TGTGCCAGCAGTAAGACTAAATCTTGGGACACCTACGAGCAGTACTTC. This chain links TRBV2 with TRBJ2-7; tentative D call: TRBD1 (6 bases). Trimming removed 5 bases at V and 2 bases at J, with 19 bases between. The CDR3 covers 16 residues. From germline, CDR1 is SNHLY and CDR2 FYNNEI.

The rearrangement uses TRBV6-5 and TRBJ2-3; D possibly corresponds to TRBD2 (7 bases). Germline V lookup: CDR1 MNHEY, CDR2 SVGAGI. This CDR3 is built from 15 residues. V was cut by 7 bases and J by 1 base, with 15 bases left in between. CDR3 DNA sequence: TGTGCCAGCAATGGCGGGGGCGCTGGCACAGATACGCAGTATTTT. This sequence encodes CASNGGGAGTDTQYF.

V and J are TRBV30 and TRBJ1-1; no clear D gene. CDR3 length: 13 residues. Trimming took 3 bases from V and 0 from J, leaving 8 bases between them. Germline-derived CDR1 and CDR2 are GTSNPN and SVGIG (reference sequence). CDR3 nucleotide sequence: TGTGCCTGGAGGCAGGAACTGAACACTGAAGCTTTCTTT. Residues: CAWRQELNTEAFF.

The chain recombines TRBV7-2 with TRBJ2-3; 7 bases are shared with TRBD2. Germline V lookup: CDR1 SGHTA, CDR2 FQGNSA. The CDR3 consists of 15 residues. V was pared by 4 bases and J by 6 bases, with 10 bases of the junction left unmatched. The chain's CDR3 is CASSYAGRVADTQYF. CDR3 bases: TGTGCCAGCAGCTACGCAGGGAGGGTGGCGGATACGCAGTATTTT. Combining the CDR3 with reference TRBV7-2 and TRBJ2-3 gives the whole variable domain GAGVSQSPSNKVTEKGKDVELRCDPISGHTALYWYRQSLGQGLEFLIYFQGNSAPDKSGLPSDRFSAERTGGSVSTLTIQRTQQEDSAVYLCASSYAGRVADTQYFGPGTRLTVL.

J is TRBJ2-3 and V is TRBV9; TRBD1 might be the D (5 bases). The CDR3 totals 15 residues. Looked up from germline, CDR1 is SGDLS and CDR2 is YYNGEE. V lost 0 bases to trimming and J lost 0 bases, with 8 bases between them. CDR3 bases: TGTGCCAGCAGCGTAGGGGGCTATAGCACAGATACGCAGTATTTT. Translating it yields CASSVGGYSTDTQYF.

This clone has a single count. The CDR3 here is CASSRAGQGVTGELFF. The CDR3 DNA reads as TGCGCCAGCAGCCGGGCGGGACAGGGTGTGACCGGGGAGCTGTTTTTT. V usage is TRBV4-1 and J usage is TRBJ2-2; 9 bases are a match to TRBD1. This CDR3 is 16 amino acids long. CDR1 MGHRA and CDR2 YSYEKL come from the germline V gene. V shed 4 bases, J shed 5 bases, and the junction held 8 bases outside the gene matches.

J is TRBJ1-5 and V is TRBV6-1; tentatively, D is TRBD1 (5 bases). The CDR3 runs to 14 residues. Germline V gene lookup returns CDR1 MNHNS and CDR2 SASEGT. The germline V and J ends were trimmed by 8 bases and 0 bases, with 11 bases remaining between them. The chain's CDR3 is CASQGGYSNQPQHF. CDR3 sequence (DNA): TGTGCCAGCCAGGGAGGCTATAGCAATCAGCCCCAGCATTTT.

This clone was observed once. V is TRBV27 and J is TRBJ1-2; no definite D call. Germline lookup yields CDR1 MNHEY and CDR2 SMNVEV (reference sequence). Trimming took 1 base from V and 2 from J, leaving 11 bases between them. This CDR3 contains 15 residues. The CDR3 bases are TGTGCCAGCAGTTTATTCCGGGGATGGAACTATGGCTACACCTTC. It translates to CASSLFRGWNYGYTF.

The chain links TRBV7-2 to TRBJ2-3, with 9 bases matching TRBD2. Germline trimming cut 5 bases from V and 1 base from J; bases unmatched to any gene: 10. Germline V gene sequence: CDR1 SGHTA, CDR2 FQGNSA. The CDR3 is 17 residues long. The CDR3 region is CASSPTGGGGGTDTQYF. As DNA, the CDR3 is TGTGCCAGCAGCCCGACTGGGGGCGGGGGGGGCACAGATACGCAGTATTTT. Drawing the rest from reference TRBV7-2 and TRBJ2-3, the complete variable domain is GAGVSQSPSNKVTEKGKDVELRCDPISGHTALYWYRQSLGQGLEFLIYFQGNSAPDKSGLPSDRFSAERTGGSVSTLTIQRTQQEDSAVYLCASSPTGGGGGTDTQYFGPGTRLTVL.

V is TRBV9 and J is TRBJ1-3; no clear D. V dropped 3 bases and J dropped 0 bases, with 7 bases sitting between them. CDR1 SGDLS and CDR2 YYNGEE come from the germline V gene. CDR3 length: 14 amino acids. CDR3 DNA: TGTGCCAGCAGCGACCGGGTCTCTGGAAACACCATATATTTT. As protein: CASSDRVSGNTIYF.

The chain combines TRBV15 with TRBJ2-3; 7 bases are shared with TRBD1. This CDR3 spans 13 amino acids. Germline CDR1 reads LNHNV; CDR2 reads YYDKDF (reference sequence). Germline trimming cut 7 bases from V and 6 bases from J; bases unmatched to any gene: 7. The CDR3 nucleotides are TGTGCCACCAAGACAGGGAGAGCGGATACGCAGTATTTT. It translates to CATKTGRADTQYF.

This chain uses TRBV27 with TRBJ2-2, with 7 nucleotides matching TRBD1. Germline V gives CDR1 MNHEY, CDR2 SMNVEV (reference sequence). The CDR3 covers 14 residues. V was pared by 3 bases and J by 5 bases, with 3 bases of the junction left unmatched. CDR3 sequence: CASSLAGGTGELFF. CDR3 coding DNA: TGTGCCAGCAGTTTGGCAGGGGGTACCGGGGAGCTGTTTTTT.

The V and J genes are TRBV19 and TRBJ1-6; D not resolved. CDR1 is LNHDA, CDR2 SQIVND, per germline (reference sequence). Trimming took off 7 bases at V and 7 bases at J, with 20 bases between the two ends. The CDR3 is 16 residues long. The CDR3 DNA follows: TGTGCCAGTATTAGATCGGTGGAGGTGAAAAATTCACCCCTCCACTTT. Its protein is CASIRSVEVKNSPLHF. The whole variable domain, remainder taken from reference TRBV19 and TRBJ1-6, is DGGITQSPKYLFRKEGQNVTLSCEQNLNHDAMYWYRQDPGQGLRLIYYSQIVNDFQKGDIAEGYSVSREKKESFPLTVTSAQKNPTAFYLCASIRSVEVKNSPLHFGNGTRLTVT.

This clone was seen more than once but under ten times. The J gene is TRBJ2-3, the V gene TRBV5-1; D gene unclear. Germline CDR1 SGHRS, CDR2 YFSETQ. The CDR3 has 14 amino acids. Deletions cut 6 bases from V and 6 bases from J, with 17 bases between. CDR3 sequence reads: CASTKTNPRDTQYF. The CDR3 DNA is TGCGCCAGCACGAAAACAAATCCGCGGGATACGCAGTATTTT.

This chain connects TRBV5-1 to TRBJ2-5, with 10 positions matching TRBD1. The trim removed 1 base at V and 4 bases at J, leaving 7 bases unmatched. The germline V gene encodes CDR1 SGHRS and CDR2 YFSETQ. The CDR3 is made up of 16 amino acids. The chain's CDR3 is CASSLFGTGERETQYF. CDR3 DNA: TGCGCCAGCAGCTTGTTCGGGACAGGGGAGCGAGAGACCCAGTACTTC.